This T cell receptor beta chain was recovered during a study of T cells in Graves' hyperthyroidism and ophthalmopathy (dated by TCRdb to about 2019). Regarding the study in general: Peripheral blood was collected at initial diagnosis, before any treatment. A discovery cohort of about a hundred patients, about 40 with Graves' ophthalmopathy and approximately 60 with stable Graves' hyperthyroidism, was used to find distinguishing TCR V-J signatures. Prospective prediction of ophthalmopathy was tested in an independent validation cohort consisting of roughly 20 hyperthyroidism patients and more than 15 patients who later progressed to ophthalmopathy. The 100 or so discovery patients were randomly split 7:3 into training and test sets. In addition, the study compared T-cell repertoires in thyroid tissue and in blood from about six Graves' hyperthyroidism patients. After blood sampling, hyperthyroidism patients were treated with methimazole at a starting dose of 30 mg daily, and ophthalmopathy patients were treated with high-dose intravenous methylprednisolone. According to the paper, TCR Vbeta CDR3 sequencing was carried out on 135 peripheral blood samples, which came from 40 to 45 ophthalmopathy, approximately 78 hyperthyroidism and roughly 17 progressor patients.

CDR3 length: 15 amino acids, cysteine to phenylalanine. Just the 45-base CDR3 DNA is kept, in frame starting at base 1. CDR1 and CDR2, looked up from the germline V gene, are MNHEY and SVGEGT. Trimmed from V: 6 bases; trimmed from J: 6 bases; junction bases lacking a gene match: 8. For this clonotype: The antigen it binds to is not known. One base away there is no much larger clone; base qualities are not given.

In the ophthalmopathy patients, disease was moderately to severely active, with a Clinical Activity Score of 3 or more, a NOSPECS grade of 4 or more, and a duration of less than 3 months. The study excluded patients with uncontrolled infections, other autoimmune diseases, pregnancy or lactation. Diagnoses were established on the basis of clinical symptoms, serum thyroxine and TRAb, thyroid ultrasound, and orbital computed tomography. Ficoll-Paque density gradient centrifugation was used to isolate PBMCs from approximately 10 ml of fresh peripheral blood. Total RNA was extracted using Trizol reagent, and RNA quality was assessed on an Agilent 2100 Bioanalyzer. The investigation overall reported the following: No statistical method was used to fix the sample size in advance, and group allocation was not hidden from the investigators. Most expanded thyroid clonotypes (frequency above 0.001) were also found in blood, which suggests that blood repertoires may mirror thyroid immune responses. Ophthalmopathy was separated from stable hyperthyroidism by a 13 V-J signature model, with approximately 85% sensitivity and about 81% specificity obtained in cross-validation and 80%/75% obtained in testing. In validation, the model predicted progression to ophthalmopathy with 55% to 71% sensitivity and less than 80% specificity, a median of about 6 months before onset.

TCR beta CDR3 regions were amplified from RNA transcripts. The TCR CDR3 was subjected to a first round of RT-PCR using the HTBI primer set and the Qiagen OneStep RT-PCR kit. Libraries were constructed in a second round of multiplex PCR, after which size selection and purification were performed. Paired-end sequencing of the libraries was performed with 100 bp reads on an Illumina HiSeq2000. For the original study's pipeline: SOAPnuke was used to process the raw data, removing reads that contained adapters or uncalled bases, had a mean Phred below 15, or lacked an exact match to the constant primer or identifier. High-quality paired reads were merged with COPE v1.2.5, and unique nucleotide sequences were defined as clonotypes. Clonotypes were aligned to IMGT TRBV, TRBD and TRBJ reference segments using MiTCR v1.1. Only V-J combinations with frequency above 0.0001, covering 99% to 99.2% of repertoires, were analysed. A TCS score was defined as the ratio of F50 (clonal expansion) to E x V (chaos), with BLOSUM62-based TCRdist applied between CDR3 peptides within each V-J. Welch's t-statistics and random forest reduced 514 V-J features to roughly 13, which were used in a naive Bayes classifier (R e1071). In-frame beta chains were kept once TCRdb had trimmed the public reads at Q25 with fastp and called clones with MiXCR. Every distinct CDR3 protein forms one entry, paired with its most common genes and DNA. The V and J calls and clone size come from TCRdb's table, not from the authors' own analysis. For this sample the table gives over 500,000 distinct CDR3 sequences, of which over 15% were detected only once. In total, the top ten clones hold approximately 18% of the sample.

This TCR was recovered from a woman aged 18-29 years with Graves' ophthalmopathy. Input material: blood. This receptor chain uses TRBV6-2 or TRBV6-3 and TRBJ2-2; 9 central bases correspond to TRBD2. DNA sequence: TGTGCCAGCAGGCTTAGCGGGAGAAAAGCCGGGGAGCTGTTTTTT. This is translated as CASRLSGRKAGELFF.